The T cell receptor beta chain described here comes from a study of human T cells and chemical hapten exposure. Across the study: 2% DPC was applied to about 2 cm by about 2 cm of upper inner arm skin for sensitization. The patients, most of them female, presented with alopecia areata, totalis or universalis. Study conclusions and caveats: Versus controls, expanded TCRs had significantly more large CDR3 similarity clusters.

Time point meaning: patch test 1, 2 weeks after DPC sensitization. The sample's treatment: therapeutic diphenylcyclopropenone sensitization with weekly scalp DPC. CDR1 is PRHDT and CDR2 is FYEKMQ in the germline V gene (reference sequence). This CDR3 spans 14 amino acids. Trimming took 4 bases from V and 8 from J; bases not matched to a gene: 6. This clonotype has a count of ten or more. The target antigen is unknown. It was the library that attached unique molecular identifiers to individual cDNA molecules. A single record per CDR3 protein comes from TCRdb applying MiXCR to the RACE reads. The sample has some 380,000 distinct CDR3 sequences; roughly 4.8% are singletons.

The sample was whole blood, taken in connection with sensitization to the hapten diphenylcyclopropenone (DPC). The origin of this receptor is a woman between 50 and 59 years old with alopecia areata. Some clones in this sample may be carry-over from other donors' samples. The chain couples TRBV13 to TRBJ1-4, with 8 bases matching TRBD1. DNA of the CDR3: TGTGCCAGCAGCTCCGACAGGGGAGGAGAAAAACTGTTTTTT. This gives the protein CASSSDRGGEKLFF.